The T cell receptor (beta chain) under discussion was sequenced for a study of metastatic and nonmetastatic thyroid tumors. Study-level background: Where malignant and benign thyroid patients were concerned, repertoires were compared across blood and tumor or nodule tissue. Points from the study as a whole: In both blood and tumor samples, TCR beta diversity was reported significantly higher for malignant than benign nodules.

CDR3 length: 14 amino acids. Per the germline V gene, CDR1 is MDHEN and CDR2 is SYDVKM. Losses at the gene ends were 3 bases for V and 2 bases for J; bases not matched to a gene: 1. Before thyroid surgery, none of the patients had received any treatment. TCRdb reassembled clones from the PCR reads with MiXCR. The sample shows approximately 12,000 clones, 30% to 35% of them seen only once. By sample fraction, this clone is medium-sized. As yet, its antigen is unknown. Input material: tumor tissue. This clonotype was sampled from a female donor with papillary thyroid cancer or a benign thyroid nodule (not recorded which). Some clones in this sample may be carry-over from other donors' samples. The gene calls are TRBV28 and TRBJ2-7; 10 bases are a match to TRBD2. DNA of the CDR3: TGTGCCAGCAGTTTCAGCGGGAGGGCCTACGAGCAGTACTTC. It encodes CASSFSGRAYEQYF.